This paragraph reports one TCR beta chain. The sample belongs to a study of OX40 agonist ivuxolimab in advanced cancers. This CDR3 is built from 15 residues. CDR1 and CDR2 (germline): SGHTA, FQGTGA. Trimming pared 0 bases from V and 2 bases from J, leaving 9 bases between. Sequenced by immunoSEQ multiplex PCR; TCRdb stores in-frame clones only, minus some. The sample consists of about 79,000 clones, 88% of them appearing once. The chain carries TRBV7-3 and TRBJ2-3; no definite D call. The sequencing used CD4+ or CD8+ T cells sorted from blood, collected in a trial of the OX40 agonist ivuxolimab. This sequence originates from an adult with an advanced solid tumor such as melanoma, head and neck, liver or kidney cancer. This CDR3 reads CASSLTAGPTDTQYF. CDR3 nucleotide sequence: TGTGCCAGCAGCTTAACGGCAGGTCCCACAGATACGCAGTATTTT.